This TCR beta chain appears in the sequencing data of a study of T cells in Graves' hyperthyroidism and ophthalmopathy. Clinical symptoms, serum thyroxine, TRAb, thyroid ultrasound and orbital computed tomography informed diagnoses. TCR beta CDR3 region amplification was performed from RNA transcripts. The HTBI primer set drove a first-round RT-PCR of the TCR CDR3. TCRdb re-analysed the multiplex PCR reads in MiXCR, keeping a single row per CDR3 protein. The sample gives around 400,000 distinct CDR3 sequences, roughly 13% of which show up once; 9.2% is in the top ten. J lost 6 bases, V lost 3 bases, and 8 bases had no gene match. Per the germline V gene, CDR1 is DFQATT and CDR2 is SNEGSKA (reference sequence). This CDR3 contains 14 residues. This clonotype has a count of ten or more. The antigen is undetermined. General study points: From stable hyperthyroidism, ophthalmopathy was set apart by a 13 V-J model. The blood repertoire included most of the expanded thyroid clonotypes above 0.001. Ophthalmopathy, as predicted by the model, came a median about seven months after the prediction.

The J gene is TRBJ2-1, the V gene TRBV20-1; 7 bases fit TRBD2. The sequence was collected from a woman between 18 and 29 years old with Graves' hyperthyroidism. The material sequenced was blood. The chain's CDR3 is CSASVKRGSNEQFF. The CDR3 bases are TGCAGTGCTAGTGTCAAGCGGGGAAGCAATGAGCAGTTCTTC.